The TCR beta chain described here comes from a study of cytomegalovirus exposure and HLA in healthy donors. General study findings and limits: At a 0.05 false discovery rate, a later analysis found 16,951 TCR beta sequences to be associated with HLA alleles. In a later analysis, TCR beta V- and J-gene trimming was associated with a missense DCLRE1C variant.

Worth noting for this clone: Its antigen is unidentified.

At sampling all donors were nominally healthy, likely with unrecorded immune exposures. Germline loops: CDR1 GTSNPN, CDR2 SVGIG (reference sequence). The length of the CDR3 is 14 residues. V was clipped by 5 bases and J by 3 bases; unmatched bases: 9. The PCR was carried out with 60 Vbeta primers and 13 Jbeta primers. Profiling relied on immunoSEQ multiplex PCR, and the TCRdb table lists in-frame clones only, not all of them. The sample shows about 93,000 clones, about three quarters of them seen only once. The sequence came from a boy aged 5-17 years in good health and CMV-seronegative. The chain is built from TRBV30 and TRBJ2-7; TRBD2 agrees at 8 bases. The sample consisted of PBMCs. In DNA form, the CDR3 reads TGTGCCTGGGAGGTCCCCGGGGGGGGCTACGAGCAGTACTTC. Protein: CAWEVPGGGYEQYF.